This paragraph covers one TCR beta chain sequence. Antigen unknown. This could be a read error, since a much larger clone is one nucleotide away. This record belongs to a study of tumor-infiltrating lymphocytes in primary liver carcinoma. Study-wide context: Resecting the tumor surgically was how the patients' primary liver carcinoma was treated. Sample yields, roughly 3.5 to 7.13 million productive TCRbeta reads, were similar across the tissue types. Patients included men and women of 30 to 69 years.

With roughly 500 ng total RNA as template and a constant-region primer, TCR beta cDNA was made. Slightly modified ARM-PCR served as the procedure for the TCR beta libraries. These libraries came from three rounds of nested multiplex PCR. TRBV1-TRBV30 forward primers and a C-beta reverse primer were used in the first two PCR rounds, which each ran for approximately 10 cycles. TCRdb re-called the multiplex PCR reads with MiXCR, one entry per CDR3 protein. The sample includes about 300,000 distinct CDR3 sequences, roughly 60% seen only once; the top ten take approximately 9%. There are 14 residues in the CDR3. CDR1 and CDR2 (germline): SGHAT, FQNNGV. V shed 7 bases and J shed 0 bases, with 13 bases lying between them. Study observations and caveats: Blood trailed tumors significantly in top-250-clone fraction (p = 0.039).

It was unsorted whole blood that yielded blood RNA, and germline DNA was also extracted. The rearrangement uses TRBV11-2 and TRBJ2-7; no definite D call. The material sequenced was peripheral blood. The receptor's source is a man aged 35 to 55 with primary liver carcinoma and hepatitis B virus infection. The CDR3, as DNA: TGTGCCAGCATCCTGTCAGTGAGCTCCTACGAGCAGTACTTC. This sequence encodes CASILSVSSYEQYF.